The 30 T cell receptor beta chains given below trace back to one sample, sequenced in a study of blood T cell repertoires in COVID-19. Profiling relied on immunoSEQ multiplex PCR, and the TCRdb table lists in-frame clones only, not all of them. The table includes 250,000 to 350,000 clones, about nine tenths detected once. The material sequenced was PBMCs or T cells enriched from blood (not recorded which). These TCRs come from a woman between 45 and 60 years old who had been exposed to COVID-19.

V is TRBV20-1 and J is TRBJ1-4; no clear D gene. Deletions cut 3 bases from V and 5 bases from J, with 13 bases between. CDR3 length: 14 amino acids. In germline, CDR1 is DFQATT, CDR2 SNEGSKA (reference sequence). CDR3 sequence (DNA): TGCAGTGCTAGTCCCGCAGGAGGAAATGAAAAACTGTTTTTT. Protein sequence: CSASPAGGNEKLFF.

This rearrangement joins TRBV6-2 or TRBV6-3 to TRBJ1-6; the D is unclear. Germline assignment: CDR1 MNHEY and CDR2 SVGEGT. With 2 bases removed from V and 7 bases from J, the gap between germline ends came to 9 bases. CDR3 size: 14 residues. CDR3 residues: CASSYPTRNSPLHF. Written as DNA, the CDR3 is TGTGCCAGCAGTTACCCGACAAGAAATTCACCCCTCCACTTT.

This sequence joins TRBV7-9 and TRBJ1-6; 10 positions match TRBD1. There are 13 residues in the CDR3. V trimming: 4 bases; J trimming: 13 bases; junction bases outside the gene matches: 4. The germline gives CDR1 SEHNR, CDR2 FQNEAQ (reference sequence). This CDR3 reads CASSSGQGFPLHF. Written as DNA, the CDR3 is TGTGCCAGCAGCTCGGGACAGGGGTTTCCCCTCCACTTT.

The chain is built from TRBV30 and TRBJ2-1, with a possible D match to TRBD1 (7 bases). V shed 0 bases and J shed 2 bases, with 17 bases lying between them. The CDR3 contains 17 residues. Germline values: CDR1 GTSNPN, CDR2 SVGIG (reference sequence). Written as DNA, the CDR3 is TGTGCCTGGAGTGTACTAGGAGGAGGGGGCACCTACAATGAGCAGTTCTTC. Residues: CAWSVLGGGGTYNEQFF.

The count of this clone is one. This rearrangement joins TRBV29-1 to TRBJ2-7, with D possibly matching TRBD2 (5 bases). The V and J ends lost 7 bases and 6 bases respectively, with 10 bases between them. The CDR3 sequence is 10 residues long. Per germline, CDR1 SQVTM and CDR2 ANQGSEA. The CDR3 here is CSAGNTEQYF. The DNA of the CDR3 is TGCAGCGCCGGGAACACCGAGCAGTACTTC.

This clone has only one observation. This chain uses TRBV10-3 with TRBJ2-2, with D unresolved. V was pared by 0 bases and J by 0 bases, with 5 bases between. The CDR3 extends over 15 amino acids. CDR1 is ENHRY, CDR2 SYGVKD, per germline. This CDR3 is CAISESLANTGELFF. DNA for the CDR3: TGTGCCATCAGTGAGTCGTTAGCGAACACCGGGGAGCTGTTTTTT.

This clone was recorded a few times. The chain employs TRBV30 and TRBJ1-6, with TRBD1 identical over 7 bases. The V gene's germline CDR1 is GTSNPN and CDR2 SVGIG (reference sequence). The CDR3 sequence is 13 residues long. The trim removed 7 bases at V and 9 bases at J, leaving 9 bases unmatched. CDR3: CAYRTGWGSPLHF. CDR3 in DNA: TGTGCCTACCGGACAGGTTGGGGTTCACCCCTCCACTTT.

CDR3 in amino acids: CASSPGQGSETQYF. In DNA, the CDR3 is TGTGCCAGTAGCCCGGGACAGGGCAGTGAGACCCAGTACTTC. The V gene is TRBV19, the J gene TRBJ2-5; 9 nucleotides align to TRBD1. The germline V gene has CDR1 LNHDA and CDR2 SQIVND (reference sequence). V lost 6 bases, J lost 5 bases, and 7 bases stayed unmatched. This CDR3 is built from 14 residues.

The CDR3 loop reads CASSLFRGREAFF. The DNA for the CDR3 is TGCGCCAGCAGCTTGTTCAGGGGCAGAGAAGCTTTCTTT. The V gene is TRBV5-1, the J gene TRBJ1-1; TRBD1 might be the D (6 bases). The CDR3 runs to 13 residues. Between the trimmed V and J ends, which lost 1 base and 8 bases, there was a span of 12 bases. Germline V lookup: CDR1 SGHRS, CDR2 YFSETQ.

This clone has only one observation. The gene calls are TRBV6-1 and TRBJ2-5, with D unclear. CDR3 length: 17 residues. V shed 0 bases and J shed 0 bases, with 14 bases lying between them. Germline V gives CDR1 MNHNS, CDR2 SASEGT. DNA of the CDR3: TGTGCCAGCAGTGAAGCGCGGCTCCTTGGGTACCAAGAGACCCAGTACTTC. Translated: CASSEARLLGYQETQYF.

Only a few counts were recorded for this clone. The chain has TRBV19 and TRBJ1-5; TRBD1 might be the D (6 bases). The CDR3 spans 19 residues. Trimming pared 3 bases from V and 0 bases from J, leaving 21 bases between. CDR1 is LNHDA, CDR2 SQIVND, per germline (reference sequence). CDR3 coding DNA: TGTGCCAGTAGTATGGGGACACCCATACTCGTTTCTAGCAATCAGCCCCAGCATTTT. Encoded protein: CASSMGTPILVSSNQPQHF.

This chain joins TRBV5-6 and TRBJ1-1, with D tentatively TRBD1 (5 bases). This CDR3 has 13 residues. CDR1 SGHDT and CDR2 YYEEEE come from the germline V gene. V was clipped by 2 bases and J by 4 bases, with 9 bases between them. CDR3 bases: TGTGCCAGCAGCTTCCAGGGTAGCACTGAAGCTTTCTTT. It specifies CASSFQGSTEAFF.

The sample holds one count of this clone. The gene calls are TRBV7-9 and TRBJ1-3; D ambiguous. CDR3 length equals 12 residues. From germline, CDR1 is SEHNR and CDR2 FQNEAQ (reference sequence). Trimming took 1 base from V and 7 from J, leaving 5 bases between them. CDR3 DNA: TGTGCCAGCAGCTTAGGAGGGAACACCATATATTTT. This translates into CASSLGGNTIYF.

The rearrangement joins TRBV5-4 to TRBJ2-2, with 7 bases matching TRBD1. This CDR3 has 17 residues. The junction had 12 bases not matched to a gene; V was cut back by 1 base and J by 6 bases. The germline gives CDR1 SGHNT, CDR2 YYREEE (reference sequence). The CDR3 bases are TGTGCCAGCAGCTTGCGAGGGGGCGCTAAGGTACCCGGGGAGCTGTTTTTT. Its protein is CASSLRGGAKVPGELFF.

The chain recombines TRBV28 with TRBJ1-4, with D uncertain. The length of the CDR3 is 11 residues. The germline V gene encodes CDR1 MDHEN and CDR2 SYDVKM. Trimming removed 6 bases from V and 8 bases from J, with 7 bases in between. The CDR3 region has the DNA TGTGCCAGCAGGCGCCGGGAAAAACTGTTTTTT. Amino acids: CASRRREKLFF.

The chain couples TRBV2 to TRBJ2-1; 13 positions match TRBD2. J was trimmed by 6 bases and V by 6 bases; bases with no gene match: 11. This CDR3 spans 17 amino acids. Germline V gene data show CDR1 as SNHLY and CDR2 as FYNNEI. The CDR3 is CASSQTSGGTDVNEQFF. The CDR3 bases are TGTGCCAGCAGCCAGACTAGCGGGGGGACCGACGTCAATGAGCAGTTCTTC. The entire variable domain, with the rest obtained from reference TRBV2 and TRBJ2-1, is as follows: EPEVTQTPSHQVTQMGQEVILRCVPISNHLYFYWYRQILGQKVEFLVSFYNNEISEKSEIFDDQFSVERPDGSNFTLKIRSTKLEDSAMYFCASSQTSGGTDVNEQFFGPGTRLTVL.

The CDR3 spells CASSQDWAPTNEKLFF. The CDR3 DNA reads TGCGCCAGCAGCCAAGATTGGGCGCCAACTAATGAAAAACTGTTTTTT. The chain couples TRBV4-1 to TRBJ1-4; D not certain. V was trimmed by 0 bases and J by 0 bases, leaving 8 bases between them. CDR1 is MGHRA, CDR2 YSYEKL, per germline. The CDR3 is made up of 16 amino acids.

The rearrangement links TRBV5-5 to TRBJ2-7; 8 nucleotides line up with TRBD2. Germline loops: CDR1 SGHKS, CDR2 YYEKEE (reference sequence). The CDR3 runs 16 residues. V gave up 1 base and J gave up 1 base; unmatched junction bases: 7. The DNA for the CDR3 is TGTGCCAGCAGCTTGCAAGCGGGGGTATCATCCTACGAGCAGTACTTC. This gives the protein CASSLQAGVSSYEQYF.

CDR3 region: CASSHREERGDTDTQYF. CDR3 coding DNA: TGCGCCAGCAGCCACCGAGAGGAGCGGGGGGACACAGATACGCAGTATTTT. The chain uses TRBV4-1 and TRBJ2-3; 9 bases are shared with TRBD2. The junction had 9 bases not matched to a gene; V was cut back by 3 bases and J by 2 bases. The CDR3 has 17 amino acids. Germline values: CDR1 MGHRA, CDR2 YSYEKL.

This chain uses TRBV28 with TRBJ2-1; D perhaps matches TRBD1 (7 bases). The V and J ends lost 6 bases and 7 bases respectively, with 19 bases between them. The CDR3 runs to 15 residues. CDR1 MDHEN and CDR2 SYDVKM come from the germline V gene. The CDR3 loop is CASSPGGTDLNEQFF. The CDR3 nucleotides are TGTGCCAGCAGCCCCGGCGGGACAGACTTAAATGAGCAGTTCTTC.

On this clone itself: This specimen includes other DNA sequences encoding the same CDR3. The genes are TRBV7-2 and TRBJ1-2; 9 nucleotides line up with TRBD1. J was trimmed by 4 bases and V by 5 bases; bases with no gene match: 2. Germline lookup yields CDR1 SGHTA and CDR2 FQGNSA. This CDR3 is 13 amino acids long. The CDR3 nucleotides read TGTGCCAGCAGCCCGGACAGGGGCTATGGCTACACCTTC. It yields the protein CASSPDRGYGYTF.

The V gene is TRBV5-4, the J gene TRBJ2-7; 7 nucleotides align to TRBD2. The CDR3 spans 13 residues. The germline CDR1 and CDR2 sequences are SGHNT and YYREEE (reference sequence). The trim removed 4 bases at V and 6 bases at J, leaving 7 bases unmatched. CDR3 region: CASSAAGVGEQYF. DNA of the CDR3: TGTGCCAGCAGCGCGGCGGGGGTAGGCGAGCAGTACTTC.

V usage is TRBV6-5 and J usage is TRBJ1-3; D uncertain. V lost 6 bases to trimming and J lost 4 bases, with 16 bases between them. The length of the CDR3 is 15 residues. Germline assignment: CDR1 MNHEY and CDR2 SVGAGI. CDR3 in amino acids: CASRASPGAGNTIYF. The CDR3 DNA reads TGTGCCAGCAGAGCGTCCCCGGGAGCGGGAAACACCATATATTTT.

This clone was detected a few times. V usage is TRBV27 and J usage is TRBJ1-6; D remains ambiguous. CDR1 MNHEY and CDR2 SMNVEV come from the germline V gene (reference sequence). The V and J ends lost 2 bases and 9 bases respectively, with 8 bases between them. This CDR3 contains 13 residues. The CDR3: CASSLSRSSPLHF. CDR3 coding DNA: TGTGCCAGCAGTTTAAGCCGGTCTTCACCCCTCCACTTT.

This clone was seen only once. The chain employs TRBV1 and TRBJ2-2; the listed D gene, TRBD2, was not tested against the DNA. TRBV1 has pseudogene status. There are 15 residues in the CDR3. The CDR3 DNA follows: TGCACCAGCAGTGAACCGGGACTAGCCATCGGGGAGCTGTTTTTT. This gives the protein CTSSEPGLAIGELFF.

The V gene is TRBV2, the J gene TRBJ2-1; TRBD2 might be the D (5 bases). The CDR3 runs 12 residues. Trimming took off 6 bases at V and 6 bases at J, with 9 bases between the two ends. Germline lookup yields CDR1 SNHLY and CDR2 FYNNEI. CDR3 region: CASRGDVNEQFF. DNA for the CDR3: TGTGCCAGCAGGGGAGACGTCAATGAGCAGTTCTTC.

V usage is TRBV10-3 and J usage is TRBJ2-5; 7 bases fit TRBD2. Germline trimming cut 0 bases from V and 5 bases from J; bases unmatched to any gene: 3. Germline-derived CDR1 and CDR2 are ENHRY and SYGVKD. The CDR3 runs 14 residues. This CDR3 is CAISESVLAETQYF. In DNA, the CDR3 is TGTGCCATCAGTGAGTCGGTACTAGCGGAGACCCAGTACTTC.

J is TRBJ1-6 and V is TRBV25-1, with D possibly matching TRBD1 (5 bases). The CDR3 runs 15 residues. From germline, CDR1 is MGHDK and CDR2 SYGVNS. The V end was cut by 4 bases, the J end by 7 bases, with 14 bases between. CDR3 DNA: TGTGCCAGCAGTGGGGGGGGAAGTTGGAATTCACCCCTCCACTTT. This translates into CASSGGGSWNSPLHF.

In DNA form, the CDR3 reads TGTGCCAGCAGCTGGGGGACAGGCGAAGCTTTCTTT. This codes for CASSWGTGEAFF. This chain uses TRBV7-2 with TRBJ1-1; 8 bases match TRBD1. This CDR3 comprises 12 residues. The V gene's germline CDR1 is SGHTA and CDR2 FQGNSA. V was clipped by 4 bases and J by 8 bases; unmatched bases: 3.

This chain uses TRBV14 with TRBJ2-5; D may be TRBD1 (5 bases). Germline assignment: CDR1 SGHDN and CDR2 FVKESK. V gave up 1 base and J gave up 5 bases, with 14 bases separating them. The CDR3 contains 15 residues. The DNA of the CDR3 is TGTGCCAGCAGCCAAGTACTTGGGGCGGCCGAGACCCAGTACTTC. It codes for CASSQVLGAAETQYF.